The text below deals with one T cell receptor beta chain. The target antigen is unknown. Sequenced by immunoSEQ multiplex PCR; TCRdb stores in-frame clones only, minus some. The profile shows about 5,400 clones, about 91% of them singletons. V lost 4 bases to trimming and J lost 7 bases; unmatched junction nucleotides: 6. This CDR3 comprises 16 residues. Germline CDR1 SGHTA, CDR2 FQGNSA. The data belong to a study of chemoradiotherapy in HPV16-positive cancers. Points from the study as a whole: Candidate HPV-specific clones and E7-related TCR motifs grew in tumor during treatment.

The sequence derives from a human donor with HPV-associated anogenital cancer. The sample here was blood, taken from a patient who underwent chemoradiotherapy. The V and J genes are TRBV7-2 and TRBJ2-1, with 14 bases fitting TRBD2. The CDR3 here is CASSSRLAGGSNEQFF. For the CDR3, the DNA is TGTGCCAGCAGCTCTCGACTAGCGGGAGGGTCAAATGAGCAGTTCTTC.